This T cell receptor (beta chain) appears in the sequencing data of a study of cytomegalovirus exposure and HLA in healthy donors. From germline, CDR1 is MNHEY and CDR2 SMNVEV (reference sequence). V lost 2 bases and J 8 bases, leaving 18 bases between the germline ends. This CDR3 comprises 15 residues. As concerns this clone: Its specificity is unknown.

The study, taken as a whole, reports: HLA allele associations emerged for roughly 17,000 TCR beta sequences in a later analysis, at 0.05 false discovery rate.

The PCR had 60 Vbeta and 13 Jbeta primers. Repertoires were generated with immunoSEQ multiplex PCR, while TCRdb's copy carries only in-frame clones and drops some. The sample holds over 70,000 clones, over 75% seen once. The chain recombines TRBV27 with TRBJ1-2; D perhaps matches TRBD1 (5 bases). The sequenced sample consisted of PBMCs. The TCR was taken from a male donor in good health and CMV-seropositive. CDR3 sequence reads: CASSLAGEPLMGYTF. The CDR3 DNA reads TGTGCCAGCAGTTTAGCGGGGGAGCCACTTATGGGCTACACCTTC.